This T cell receptor beta chain is from a study of cytomegalovirus exposure and HLA in healthy donors. The study sampled nominally healthy donors, though unrecorded immune exposures were likely. A multiplex PCR was run with 60 Vbeta primers and 13 Jbeta primers. Sequencing used immunoSEQ multiplex PCR; TCRdb keeps in-frame clones, though not all of them. In the table there are 130,000 or so clones, about three quarters of which are singletons. The V gene's germline CDR1 is MGHRA and CDR2 YSYEKL. There are 16 residues in the CDR3. V lost 1 base, J lost 1 base, and 5 bases stayed unmatched. The clonotype comes from a middle-aged man in good health and CMV-seronegative. This rearrangement joins TRBV4-1 to TRBJ2-3; 7 bases are shared with TRBD2. The source material was PBMCs. The CDR3 DNA sequence: TGCGCCAGCAGCCAAGGGGGCGGGAGCGGCACAGATACGCAGTATTTT. Amino acid sequence: CASSQGGGSGTDTQYF.